The T cell receptor (beta chain) under discussion was sequenced for a study of sequential checkpoint blockade in melanoma (dated by TCRdb to about 2019). Context from the whole study: Patients were assigned by 1:1 randomization to either first-line nivolumab followed by ipilimumab (arm A) or ipilimumab followed by nivolumab (arm B). Maintenance nivolumab came after each of the two trial sequences. Matched tumor biopsies were taken from approximately 24 patients before treatment and at week 13, after single-agent nivolumab (arm A) or ipilimumab (arm B). TCRbeta immunosequencing was performed on DNA from roughly 90 pretreatment melanoma tumor samples. The same lesion was the source of roughly four fifths of the matched pre- and post-treatment tumor biopsy pairs.

The immunoSEQ Assay was used to immunosequence TCRbeta CDR3 regions from genomic DNA. Before high-throughput sequencing, the genomic DNA was amplified using bias-controlled multiplex PCR. Processing in the source paper ran as follows. To quantify the absolute abundance of each unique TCRbeta CDR3 region, the sequences were collapsed and filtered. Clonality, defined as 1 minus Pielou's evenness, was calculated using only productive rearrangements. Tumor T-cell fraction was calculated by normalizing TCRbeta template counts to the amount of usable DNA, which was estimated from several housekeeping genes. A previously published method was used to identify clones whose frequencies were significantly greater in on-treatment samples than in baseline samples. This immuneACCESS table, as held by TCRdb, lists in-frame sequences with V and J called but not all clones. Of the missing ones, under half trace to an unresolved V gene in checked studies; the others have no known cause. The V and J calls and clone size come from that table; D and trimming were worked out from the DNA. The sample table records roughly 7,200 clones; over 25% of these occur just once. The ten largest clones add up to about a quarter of the sample.

V loses 4 bases, J loses 0 bases, and the germline ends lie 15 bases apart. The germline V gene yields SGHRS for CDR1 and YFSETQ for CDR2. The CDR3, cysteine through phenylalanine, is 16 amino acids long. Here the CDR3 DNA is all that survives: 48 bases in frame from base 1. This clone was found a few times. Its antigen specificity is not known. Base qualities are missing; no much larger clone stands one base away. What the authors observed across the whole study: Tumor T-cell fraction and clonality were found to correlate with PD-L1 staining and CD8+ T-cell counts but not with mutational load. In the nivolumab-first arm (arm A), pretreatment tumor TIL clonality was associated with response (P = .04). The model for predicting response that combines TCR metrics with mutation burden needs to be validated in larger, independent patient cohorts. Small sample sizes and reduced statistical power limited the analyses of tumor T-cell fraction within each arm. Patients whose tumor T-cell fraction and clonality increased by week 13 were about 30 times more likely to achieve clinical benefit.

The treatment or condition label here, explained by the study, means: randomized to nivolumab then ipilimumab (arm A) or the reverse (arm B). None of the trial patients had been given prior DNA-damaging chemotherapy. The samples were obtained from melanoma patients enrolled in CheckMate 064, an open-label, randomized phase II trial testing sequential checkpoint blockade. Genomic DNA from formalin-fixed paraffin-embedded (FFPE) tissue samples served as the input for tumor TCR sequencing. The sequencing used tumor tissue (inferred from file names), collected from a patient given nivolumab and ipilimumab in sequence. This receptor was identified in a human donor with melanoma. Here the chain combines TRBV5-1 and TRBJ2-3; the D match is possibly TRBD1 or TRBD2, with 7 bases aligned in each. The DNA sequence is as follows: TGCGCCAGCAGCAGCGGGACAGCCTTTAGCACAGATACGCAGTATTTT. Translated, this is CASSSGTAFSTDTQYF.